This section outlines one T cell receptor beta chain sequence together with its context. Sequencing was performed with immunoSEQ multiplex PCR; in TCRdb, only in-frame clones are kept and a portion is missing. Of 68,000 or so clones listed, around 87% are singletons. J lost 2 bases, V lost 1 base, and 2 bases had no gene match. The CDR3 loop spans 14 amino acids. Germline CDR1 GTSNPN, CDR2 SVGIG (reference sequence). This sample was included in a study of blood T cell repertoires in COVID-19. The receptor's source is a middle-aged man with acute or convalescent COVID-19. Specimen: peripheral blood. This chain connects TRBV30 to TRBJ1-5, with TRBD1 matching over 7 bases. The CDR3: CAWSDTGGNQPQHF. The DNA of the CDR3 is TGTGCCTGGAGTGACACAGGGGGCAATCAGCCCCAGCATTTT.